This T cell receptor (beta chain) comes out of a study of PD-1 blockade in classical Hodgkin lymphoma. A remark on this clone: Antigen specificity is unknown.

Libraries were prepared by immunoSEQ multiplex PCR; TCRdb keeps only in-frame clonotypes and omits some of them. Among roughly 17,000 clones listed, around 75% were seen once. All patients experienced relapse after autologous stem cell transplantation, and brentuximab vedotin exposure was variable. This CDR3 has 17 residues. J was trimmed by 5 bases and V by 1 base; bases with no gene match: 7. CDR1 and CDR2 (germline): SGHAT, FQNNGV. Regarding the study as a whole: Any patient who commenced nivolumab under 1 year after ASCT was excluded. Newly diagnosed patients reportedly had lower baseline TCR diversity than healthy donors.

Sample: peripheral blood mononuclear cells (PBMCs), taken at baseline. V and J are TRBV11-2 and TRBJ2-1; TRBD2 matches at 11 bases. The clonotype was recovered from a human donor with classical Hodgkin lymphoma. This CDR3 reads CASSLATTSGANNEQFF. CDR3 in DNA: TGTGCCAGCAGCTTAGCAACGACTAGCGGGGCCAACAATGAGCAGTTCTTC.